This T cell receptor (beta chain) originates from a study of PD-1 blockade in classical Hodgkin lymphoma. Background on the study: On a schedule of every 2 weeks, patients received nivolumab 3 mg/kg intravenously. Broader study findings: While CD8+ TCR diversity did not rise significantly by C4D1, CD4+ TCR diversity did. What caused the repertoire differences, perhaps disease activity or prior therapy, remains undefined.

V was trimmed by 3 bases and J by 0 bases, leaving 6 bases between them. Per germline, CDR1 SGHNT and CDR2 YYREEE (reference sequence). This CDR3 is built from 13 residues. Following autologous stem cell transplantation, relapse occurred in every patient, and exposure to brentuximab vedotin varied. This clone ranks as medium-sized. What it binds is unknown. Libraries were prepared by immunoSEQ multiplex PCR; TCRdb keeps only in-frame clonotypes and omits some of them. The sample holds about 24,000 clones, roughly 80% seen once. The rearrangement joins TRBV5-4 to TRBJ1-1; D ambiguous. The sample in question was peripheral blood mononuclear cells (PBMCs), obtained before the second cycle of nivolumab. The clonotype was recovered from a human donor with classical Hodgkin lymphoma. As DNA, the CDR3 is TGTGCCAGCAGCTCCGAAATGAACACTGAAGCTTTCTTT. This sequence encodes CASSSEMNTEAFF.